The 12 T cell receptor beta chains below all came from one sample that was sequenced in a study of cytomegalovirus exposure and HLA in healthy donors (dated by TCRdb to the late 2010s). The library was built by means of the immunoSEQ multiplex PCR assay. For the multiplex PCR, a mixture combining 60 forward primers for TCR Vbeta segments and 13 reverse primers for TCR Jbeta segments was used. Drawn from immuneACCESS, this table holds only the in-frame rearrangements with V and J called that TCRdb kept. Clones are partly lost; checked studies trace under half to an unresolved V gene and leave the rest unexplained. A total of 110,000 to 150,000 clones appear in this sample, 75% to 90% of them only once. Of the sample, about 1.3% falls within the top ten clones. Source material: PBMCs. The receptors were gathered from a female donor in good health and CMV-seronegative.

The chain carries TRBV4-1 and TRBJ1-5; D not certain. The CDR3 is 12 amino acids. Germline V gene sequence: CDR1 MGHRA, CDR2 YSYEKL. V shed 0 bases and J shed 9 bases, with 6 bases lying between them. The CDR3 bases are TGCGCCAGCAGCCAAGAAGCGGGGCCCCAGCATTTT. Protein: CASSQEAGPQHF.

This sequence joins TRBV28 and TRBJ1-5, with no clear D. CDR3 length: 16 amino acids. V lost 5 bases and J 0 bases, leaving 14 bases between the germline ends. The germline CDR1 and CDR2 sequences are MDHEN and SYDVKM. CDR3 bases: TGTGCCAGCAGTCCTCTGGGCCCCTATAGCAATCAGCCCCAGCATTTT. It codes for CASSPLGPYSNQPQHF.

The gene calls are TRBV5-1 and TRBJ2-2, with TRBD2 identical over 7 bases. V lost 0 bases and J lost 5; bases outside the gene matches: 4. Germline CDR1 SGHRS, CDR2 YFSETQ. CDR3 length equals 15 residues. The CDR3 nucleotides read TGCGCCAGCAGCTTGGGCGGGAGAGTTACCGGGGAGCTGTTTTTT. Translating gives CASSLGGRVTGELFF.

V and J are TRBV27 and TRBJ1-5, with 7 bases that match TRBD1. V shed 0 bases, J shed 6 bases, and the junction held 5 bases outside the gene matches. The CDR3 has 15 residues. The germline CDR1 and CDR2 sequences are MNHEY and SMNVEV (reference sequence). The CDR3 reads CASSLSAGGGQPQHF. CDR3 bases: TGTGCCAGCAGTTTATCGGCAGGGGGTGGTCAGCCCCAGCATTTT.

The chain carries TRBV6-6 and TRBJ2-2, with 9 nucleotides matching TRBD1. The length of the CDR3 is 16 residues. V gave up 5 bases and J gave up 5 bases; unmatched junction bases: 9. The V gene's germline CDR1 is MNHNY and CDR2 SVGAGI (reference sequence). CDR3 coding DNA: TGTGCCAGCAGTCCCTCGGGACAGGGATTTACCGGGGAGCTGTTTTTT. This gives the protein CASSPSGQGFTGELFF.

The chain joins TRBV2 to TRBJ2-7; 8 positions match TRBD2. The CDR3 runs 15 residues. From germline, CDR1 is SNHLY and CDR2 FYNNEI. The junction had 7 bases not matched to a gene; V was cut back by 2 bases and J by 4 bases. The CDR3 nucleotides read TGTGCCAGCAGTGAAATGGTAGCGGGATTTTACGAGCAGTACTTC. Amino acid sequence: CASSEMVAGFYEQYF.

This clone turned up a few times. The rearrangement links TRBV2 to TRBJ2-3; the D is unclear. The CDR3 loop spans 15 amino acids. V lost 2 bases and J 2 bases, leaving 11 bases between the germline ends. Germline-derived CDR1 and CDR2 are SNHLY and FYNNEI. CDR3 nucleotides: TGTGCCAGCAGTGAACTAGACCCGACCACAGATACGCAGTATTTT. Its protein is CASSELDPTTDTQYF.

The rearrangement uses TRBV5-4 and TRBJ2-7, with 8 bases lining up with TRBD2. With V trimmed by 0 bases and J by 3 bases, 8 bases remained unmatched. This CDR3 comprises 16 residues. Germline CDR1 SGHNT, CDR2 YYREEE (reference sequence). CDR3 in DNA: TGTGCCAGCAGCTTGGGGTCTAGCGGGCAGTTCTACGAGCAGTACTTC. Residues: CASSLGSSGQFYEQYF.

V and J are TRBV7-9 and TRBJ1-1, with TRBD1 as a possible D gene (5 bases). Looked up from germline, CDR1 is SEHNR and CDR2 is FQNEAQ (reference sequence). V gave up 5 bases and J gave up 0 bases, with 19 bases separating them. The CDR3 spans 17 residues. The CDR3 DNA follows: TGTGCCAGCAGCGCTCCTAAACTGGGGCAGATGAACACTGAAGCTTTCTTT. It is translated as CASSAPKLGQMNTEAFF.

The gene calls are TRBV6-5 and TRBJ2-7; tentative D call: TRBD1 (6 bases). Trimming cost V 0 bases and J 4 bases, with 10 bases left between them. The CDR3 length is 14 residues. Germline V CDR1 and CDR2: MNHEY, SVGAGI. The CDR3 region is CASSYSGHLYEQYF. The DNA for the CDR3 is TGTGCCAGCAGTTACTCGGGACACTTATACGAGCAGTACTTC.

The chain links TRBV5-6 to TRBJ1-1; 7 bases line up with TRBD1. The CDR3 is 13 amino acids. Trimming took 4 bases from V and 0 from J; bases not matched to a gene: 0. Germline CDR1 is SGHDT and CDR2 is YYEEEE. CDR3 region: CASSGQVNTEAFF. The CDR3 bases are TGTGCCAGCAGCGGACAGGTGAACACTGAAGCTTTCTTT. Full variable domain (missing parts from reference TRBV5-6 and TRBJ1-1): DAGVTQSPTHLIKTRGQQVTLRCSPKSGHDTVSWYQQALGQGPQFIFQYYEEEERQRGNFPDRFSGHQFPNYSSELNVNALLLGDSALYLCASSGQVNTEAFFGQGTRLTVV.

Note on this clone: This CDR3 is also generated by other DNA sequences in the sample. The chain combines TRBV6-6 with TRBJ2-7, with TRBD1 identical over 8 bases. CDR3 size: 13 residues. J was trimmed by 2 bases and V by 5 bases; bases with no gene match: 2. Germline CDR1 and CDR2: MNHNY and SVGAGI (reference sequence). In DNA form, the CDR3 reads TGTGCCAGCAGTGGACAGGGTCCCTACGAGCAGTACTTC. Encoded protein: CASSGQGPYEQYF.